The rows below give T cell receptor beta chains drawn from one sample of a study of OX40 agonist ivuxolimab in advanced cancers. The assay was immunoSEQ multiplex PCR, and TCRdb's table has in-frame clones only and misses some. The table includes roughly 100,000 clones, approximately 95% detected once. The sequences come from CD4+ or CD8+ T cells sorted from blood, collected in a trial of the OX40 agonist ivuxolimab. These receptor sequences come from an adult with an advanced solid tumor such as melanoma, head and neck, liver or kidney cancer. The CDR3 runs from the conserved cysteine through the conserved F or W. Each record gives: J gene, clone size, D gene, V gene, CDR3 DNA, CDR3 protein. The D gene is left open where the match is weak. Only some rows state a clone size, as once, few, many or a class for expanded clones.

TRBJ1-1	-	TRBD1	TRBV5-6	TGTGCCAGCAGCTTGTCGACAGGGCTTATGAACACTGAAGCTTTCTTT	CASSLSTGLMNTEAFF
TRBJ2-7	-	-	TRBV5-4	TGTGCCAGCACCGTTTCCCGCGGGACCTACGAGCAGTACTTC	CASTVSRGTYEQYF
TRBJ2-7	-	TRBD1	TRBV4-3	TGCGCCAGCAGCCAAGAGAGGACAGGGAGCTACGAGCAGTACTTC	CASSQERTGSYEQYF
TRBJ2-6	-	-	TRBV9	TGTGCCAGCGACGAGCCGGGACACGACTCTGGGGCCAACGTCCTGACTTTC	CASDEPGHDSGANVLTF
TRBJ2-3	-	TRBD2	TRBV13	TGTGCCAGCAGCCCGGCGGGGGGTGAGTTTACAGATACGCAGTATTTT	CASSPAGGEFTDTQYF
TRBJ1-6	-	-	TRBV13	TGTGCCAGCATGCTATCAGGAGGCGAACGGCCCCTCCACTTT	CASMLSGGERPLHF
TRBJ2-1	-	TRBD2	TRBV5-6	TGTGCCAGCAGCTTGGGACTAGCGGAAGTCCGATACAATGAGCAGTTCTTC	CASSLGLAEVRYNEQFF
TRBJ2-2	-	TRBD1	TRBV7-9	TGTGCCAGCAGCTTACCGGGACAGGGGAGCGGGGAGCTGTTTTTT	CASSLPGQGSGELFF
TRBJ2-1	once	TRBD2	TRBV9	TGTGCCAGCAGCGCTAGCGGAAAGCAGTTCTTC	CASSASGKQFF
TRBJ2-3	-	-	TRBV5-4	TGTGCCAGCAGCTTGGGGGAGTCAGATACGCAGTATTTT	CASSLGESDTQYF
TRBJ1-4	-	-	TRBV10-3	TGTGCCATCAGACTTAACGAGGATGAAAAACTGTTTTTT	CAIRLNEDEKLFF
TRBJ2-7	-	-	TRBV28	TGTGCCAGCACCCTGGTAGGAGCGAACAGTTTAGCCTACGAGCAGTACTTC	CASTLVGANSLAYEQYF
TRBJ2-6	-	-	TRBV5-4	TGTGCCAGCAGCTTGGCGGGGGCTGGGGCCAACGTCCTGGCTTTC	CASSLAGAGANVLAF
TRBJ2-1	-	-	TRBV5-6	TGTGCCAGCACATACTCCAGCTCCTACAATGAGCAGTTCTTC	CASTYSSSYNEQFF
TRBJ1-2	-	TRBD1	TRBV27	TGTGCCAGCAGTTTTTTTCCCCCGGGACAGGGGTCAGGCTACACCTTC	CASSFFPPGQGSGYTF
TRBJ2-7	-	-	TRBV11-2	TGTGCCAGCAGCTTAAGGCTAGCTGCACCCTACGAGCAGTACTTC	CASSLRLAAPYEQYF
TRBJ2-7	-	-	TRBV19	TGTGCCAGTAGTATCCGCGGGACCCTCTTCGAGCAGTACTTC	CASSIRGTLFEQYF
TRBJ2-7	-	TRBD1	TRBV27	TGTGCCAGCAGTTTAAGGGACAGGGTGTTAAGGCAGTACTTC	CASSLRDRVLRQYF
TRBJ2-2	-	-	TRBV11-2	TGTGCCAGCAGCTCTTTCCGGGGTCCTGGGGCCACCGGGGAGCTGTTTTTT	CASSSFRGPGATGELFF
TRBJ2-2	-	-	TRBV7-3	TGTGCCAGCGGCGGGAACACCGGGGAGCTGTTTTTT	CASGGNTGELFF
TRBJ2-7	-	-	TRBV9	TGTGCCAGCAGCGCCGGATCGGACAGTCCGCCGTACGAGCAGTACTTC	CASSAGSDSPPYEQYF
TRBJ2-7	-	-	TRBV7-9	TGTGCCAGCAGCTTAGGCGGTTACTACGAGCAGTACTTC	CASSLGGYYEQYF
TRBJ2-7	-	-	TRBV6-5	TGTGCCAGCACCGCGGCTTACGAAGTCTACGAGCAGTACTTC	CASTAAYEVYEQYF
TRBJ2-3	-	-	TRBV6-5	TGTGCCAGCGGTAGCTCGGCAGATACGCAGTATTTT	CASGSSADTQYF
TRBJ2-1	once	-	TRBV7-3	TGTGCCAGCAGCTTAGGGGACTCCTCCTACAATGAGCAGTTCTTC	CASSLGDSSYNEQFF
TRBJ2-7	-	-	TRBV7-8	TGTGCCAGCAGCTTACTCGGACCGCTGGGGTACGAGCAGTACTTC	CASSLLGPLGYEQYF
TRBJ2-7	-	-	TRBV7-6	TGTGCCAGCAGCTCAGGGGCGGACTACGAGCAGTACTTC	CASSSGADYEQYF
TRBJ2-1	-	-	TRBV7-9	TGTGCCAGCAGCTTCTGGGGGGAGGAGCAGTTCTTC	CASSFWGEEQFF
TRBJ2-2	-	TRBD2	TRBV27	TGTGCCAGCAGGTTGGGGGTAGCGGGAGTAACCGGGGAGCTGTTTTTT	CASRLGVAGVTGELFF
TRBJ1-2	-	-	TRBV7-9	TGTGCCAGCAGCCTAGCAGGAAATGGCTACACCTTC	CASSLAGNGYTF
TRBJ1-2	-	-	TRBV11-2	TGTGCCAGCAGCTTAGCGATCCGATCATATGGCTACACCTTC	CASSLAIRSYGYTF
TRBJ2-3	-	TRBD2	TRBV7-9	TGTGCCAGCAGTACTAGCGGGGGGCCGGTGTATGATACGCAGTATTTT	CASSTSGGPVYDTQYF
TRBJ2-6	-	-	TRBV5-1	TGCGCCAGCAGCGGCGGAGGCTCTGGGGCCAACGTCCTGACTTTC	CASSGGGSGANVLTF
TRBJ1-3	-	-	TRBV5-4	TGTGCCAGCAGCTTGGACAGAACCTCTGGAAACACCATATATTTT	CASSLDRTSGNTIYF
TRBJ2-3	-	-	TRBV6-1	TGTGCCAGCAGTGAATATCGCCCGGAACCAGCAGATACGCAGTATTTT	CASSEYRPEPADTQYF
TRBJ1-1	-	TRBD1	TRBV15	TGTGCCACCAGCAGAGAACAGGGGGTGATGACTGAAGCTTTCTTT	CATSREQGVMTEAFF
TRBJ1-3	few	-	TRBV19	TGTGCCAGTAGTATAGCTGGAAACACCATATATTTT	CASSIAGNTIYF
TRBJ2-3	-	-	TRBV19	TGTGCCAGTAGTGACGTTGTGACAGATACGCAGTATTTT	CASSDVVTDTQYF
TRBJ2-5	-	-	TRBV19	TGTGCCAGTAGTAGGTACGACAGGCGAGAGACCCAGTACTTC	CASSRYDRRETQYF
TRBJ2-7	once	-	TRBV27	TGTGCCAGCAGTTTAACAGGTGGACACGAGCAGTACTTC	CASSLTGGHEQYF
TRBJ2-1	-	TRBD2	TRBV29-1	TGCAGCGTTGAAGGGGACTATAATAACAATGAGCAGTTCTTC	CSVEGDYNNNEQFF
TRBJ1-1	-	TRBD1	TRBV19	TGTGCCAGTAGTAGACAGGGACAGAACACTGAAGCTTTCTTT	CASSRQGQNTEAFF
TRBJ2-1	-	TRBD2	TRBV4-2	TGTGCCAGCAGCCAAGGGCGGGGCGGGAGGGCTTACAATGAGCAGTTCTTC	CASSQGRGGRAYNEQFF
TRBJ2-7	-	TRBD2	TRBV11-2	TGTGCCAGCAGCTTAGGGGATCTAGCCGGGAGGGCAGCCTACGAGCAGTACTTC	CASSLGDLAGRAAYEQYF
TRBJ2-3	-	-	TRBV7-3	TGTGCCAGCAGCTCGAACCTAGGGCCAGATACGCAGTATTTT	CASSSNLGPDTQYF
TRBJ2-7	-	-	TRBV4-2	TGTGCCAGCAGCCAAGACCCTACCGAGTCCTACGAGCAGTACTTC	CASSQDPTESYEQYF